This T cell receptor beta chain was sequenced for a study of T-cell reconstitution after alpha-beta-depleted transplantation in children. In regard to this clonotype: Germline is not matched at one junction end, which may reflect a read error.

This CDR3 spans 14 amino acids. Germline V gene lookup returns CDR1 SGHRS and CDR2 YFSETQ. Unique molecular identifiers featured in how the TCRbeta library was prepared. TCRdb called the PCR reads again in MiXCR, with one record for every CDR3 protein. Here the sample spans about 420,000 distinct CDR3 sequences, about 11% being singletons. This rearrangement joins TRBV5-1 to TRBJ2-3; 9 bases are shared with TRBD1. The origin of this receptor is a human donor who donated a stem cell graft to a child with acute myeloid leukemia. This specimen consisted of PBMCs from the stem cell graft donor, obtained from the stem cell graft. The CDR3 region is CASSLDRGTDTHYF. CDR3 nucleotide sequence: TGCGCCAGCAGCCTGGACAGGGGCACAGATACGCACTATTTT.